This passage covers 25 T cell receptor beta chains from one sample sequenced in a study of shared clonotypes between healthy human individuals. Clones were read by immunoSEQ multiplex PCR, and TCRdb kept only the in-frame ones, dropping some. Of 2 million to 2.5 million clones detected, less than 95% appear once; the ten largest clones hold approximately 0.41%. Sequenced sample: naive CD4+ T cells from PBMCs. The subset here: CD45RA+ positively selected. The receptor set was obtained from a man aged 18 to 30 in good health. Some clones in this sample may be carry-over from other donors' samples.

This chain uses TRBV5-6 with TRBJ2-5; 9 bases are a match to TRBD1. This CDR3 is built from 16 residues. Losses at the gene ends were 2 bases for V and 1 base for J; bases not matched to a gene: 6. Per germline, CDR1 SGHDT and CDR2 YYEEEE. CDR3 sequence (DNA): TGTGCCAGCAGCTTAAGGACAGGGGATCCCCAAGAGACCCAGTACTTC. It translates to CASSLRTGDPQETQYF.

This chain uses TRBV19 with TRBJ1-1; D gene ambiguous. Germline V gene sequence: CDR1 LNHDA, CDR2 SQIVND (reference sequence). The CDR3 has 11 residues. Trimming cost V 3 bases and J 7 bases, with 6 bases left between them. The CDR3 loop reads CASSMRVEAFF. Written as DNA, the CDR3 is TGTGCCAGTAGTATGCGGGTTGAAGCTTTCTTT.

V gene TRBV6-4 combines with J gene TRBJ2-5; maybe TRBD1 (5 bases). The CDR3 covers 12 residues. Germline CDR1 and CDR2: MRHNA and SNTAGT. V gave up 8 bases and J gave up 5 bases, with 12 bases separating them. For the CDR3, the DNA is TGTGCCAGCGCCCGGAAGGGGGAGACCCAGTACTTC. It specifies CASARKGETQYF.

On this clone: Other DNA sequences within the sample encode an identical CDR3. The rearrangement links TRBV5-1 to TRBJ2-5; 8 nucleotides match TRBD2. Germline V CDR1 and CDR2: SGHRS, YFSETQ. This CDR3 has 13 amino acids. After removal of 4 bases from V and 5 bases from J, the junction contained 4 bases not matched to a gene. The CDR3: CASSPPGGETQYF. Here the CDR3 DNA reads TGCGCCAGCAGCCCTCCGGGAGGGGAGACCCAGTACTTC.

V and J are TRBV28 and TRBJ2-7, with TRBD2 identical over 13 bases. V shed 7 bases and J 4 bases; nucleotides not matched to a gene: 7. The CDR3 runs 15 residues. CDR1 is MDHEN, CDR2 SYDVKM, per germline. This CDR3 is CASTDRGLAGYEQYF. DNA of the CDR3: TGTGCCAGCACAGACCGGGGACTAGCGGGATACGAGCAGTACTTC.

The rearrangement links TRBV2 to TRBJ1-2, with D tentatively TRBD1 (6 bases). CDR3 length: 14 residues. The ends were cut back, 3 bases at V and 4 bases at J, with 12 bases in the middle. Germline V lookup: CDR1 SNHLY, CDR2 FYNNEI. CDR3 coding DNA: TGTGCCAGCAGTGATGGGGGCGTAATCTATGGCTACACCTTC. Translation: CASSDGGVIYGYTF.

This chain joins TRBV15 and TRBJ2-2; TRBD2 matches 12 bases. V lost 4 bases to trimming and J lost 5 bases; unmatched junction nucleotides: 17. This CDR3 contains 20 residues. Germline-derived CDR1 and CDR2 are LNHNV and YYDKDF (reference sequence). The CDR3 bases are TGTGCCACCAGCAATCCGGTGGGGGAACTAGCGGGAGGTAGGACCGGGGAGCTGTTTTTT. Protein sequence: CATSNPVGELAGGRTGELFF.

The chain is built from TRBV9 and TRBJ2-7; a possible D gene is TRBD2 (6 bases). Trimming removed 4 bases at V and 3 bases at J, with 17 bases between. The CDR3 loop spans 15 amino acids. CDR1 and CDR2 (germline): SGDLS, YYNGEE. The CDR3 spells CASSPTAGSLYEQYF. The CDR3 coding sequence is TGTGCCAGCAGCCCTACGGCGGGGTCCCTCTACGAGCAGTACTTC.

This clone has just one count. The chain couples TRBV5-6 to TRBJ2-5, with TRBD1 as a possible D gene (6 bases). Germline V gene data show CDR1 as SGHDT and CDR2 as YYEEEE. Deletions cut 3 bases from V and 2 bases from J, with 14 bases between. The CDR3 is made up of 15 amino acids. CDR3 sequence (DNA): TGTGCCAGCAGCTGGCTGGCAGGGGCTCAAGAGACCCAGTACTTC. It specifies CASSWLAGAQETQYF.

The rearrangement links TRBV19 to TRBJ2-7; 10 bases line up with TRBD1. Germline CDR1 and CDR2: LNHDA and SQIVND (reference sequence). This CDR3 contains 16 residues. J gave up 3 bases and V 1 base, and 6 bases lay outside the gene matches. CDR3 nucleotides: TGTGCCAGTAGTATAGTGGGGGACAGGGGTTTCTACGAGCAGTACTTC. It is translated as CASSIVGDRGFYEQYF.

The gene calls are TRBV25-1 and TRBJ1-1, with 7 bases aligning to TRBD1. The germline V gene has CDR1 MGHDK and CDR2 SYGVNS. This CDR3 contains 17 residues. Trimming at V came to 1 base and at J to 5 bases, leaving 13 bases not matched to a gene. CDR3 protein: CASSELVGRGRSTEAFF. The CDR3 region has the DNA TGTGCCAGCAGTGAATTGGTGGGTAGGGGGCGATCAACTGAAGCTTTCTTT. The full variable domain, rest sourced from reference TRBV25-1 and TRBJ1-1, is EADIYQTPRYLVIGTGKKITLECSQTMGHDKMYWYQQDPGMELHLIHYSYGVNSTEKGDLSSESTVSRIRTEHFPLTLESARPSHTSQYLCASSELVGRGRSTEAFFGQGTRLTVV.

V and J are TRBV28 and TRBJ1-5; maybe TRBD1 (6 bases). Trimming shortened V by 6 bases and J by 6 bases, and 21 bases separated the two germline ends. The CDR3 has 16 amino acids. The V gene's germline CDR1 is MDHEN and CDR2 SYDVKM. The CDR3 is CASSLQGSAGGQPQHF. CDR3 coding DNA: TGTGCCAGCAGCTTACAGGGTTCGGCCGGGGGTCAGCCCCAGCATTTT.

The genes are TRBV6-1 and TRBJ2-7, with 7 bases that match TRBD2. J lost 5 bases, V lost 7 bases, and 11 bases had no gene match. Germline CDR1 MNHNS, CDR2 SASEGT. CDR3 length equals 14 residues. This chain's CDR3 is CASTDRGVRDEQYF. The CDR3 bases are TGTGCCAGCACCGATCGGGGGGTTCGGGACGAGCAGTACTTC.

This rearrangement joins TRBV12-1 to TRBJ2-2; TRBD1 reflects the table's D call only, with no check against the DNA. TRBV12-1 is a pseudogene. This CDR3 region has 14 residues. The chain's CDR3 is CASRGTGNTGELFF. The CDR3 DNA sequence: TGTGCCAGCAGGGGGACAGGGAACACCGGGGAGCTGTTTTTT.

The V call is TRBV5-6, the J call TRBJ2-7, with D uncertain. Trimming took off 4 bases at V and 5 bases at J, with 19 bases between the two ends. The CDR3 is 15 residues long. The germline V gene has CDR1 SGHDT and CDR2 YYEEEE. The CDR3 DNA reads TGTGCCAGCAGCCAAACTACCCGGCCCGTGGACGAGCAGTACTTC. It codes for CASSQTTRPVDEQYF. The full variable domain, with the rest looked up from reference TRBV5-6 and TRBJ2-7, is DAGVTQSPTHLIKTRGQQVTLRCSPKSGHDTVSWYQQALGQGPQFIFQYYEEEERQRGNFPDRFSGHQFPNYSSELNVNALLLGDSALYLCASSQTTRPVDEQYFGPGTRLTVT.

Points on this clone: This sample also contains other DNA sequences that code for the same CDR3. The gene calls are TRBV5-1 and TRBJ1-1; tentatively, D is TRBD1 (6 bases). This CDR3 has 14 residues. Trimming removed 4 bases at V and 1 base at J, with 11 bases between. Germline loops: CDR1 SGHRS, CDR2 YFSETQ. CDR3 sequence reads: CASSEQGPNTEAFF. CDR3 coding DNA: TGCGCCAGCAGCGAACAGGGACCGAACACTGAAGCTTTCTTT.

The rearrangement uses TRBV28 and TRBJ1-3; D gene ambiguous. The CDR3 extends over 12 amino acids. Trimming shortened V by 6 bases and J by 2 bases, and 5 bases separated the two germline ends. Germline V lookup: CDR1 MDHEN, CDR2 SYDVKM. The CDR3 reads CASRVPGNTIYF. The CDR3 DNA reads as TGTGCCAGCAGGGTTCCTGGAAACACCATATATTTT.

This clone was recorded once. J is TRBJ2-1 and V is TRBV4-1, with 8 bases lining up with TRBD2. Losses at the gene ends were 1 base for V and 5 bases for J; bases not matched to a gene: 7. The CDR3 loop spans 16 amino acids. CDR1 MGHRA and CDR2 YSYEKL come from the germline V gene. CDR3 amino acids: CASSQGLTSGHNEQFF. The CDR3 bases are TGCGCCAGCAGCCAAGGTCTTACTAGCGGCCACAATGAGCAGTTCTTC.

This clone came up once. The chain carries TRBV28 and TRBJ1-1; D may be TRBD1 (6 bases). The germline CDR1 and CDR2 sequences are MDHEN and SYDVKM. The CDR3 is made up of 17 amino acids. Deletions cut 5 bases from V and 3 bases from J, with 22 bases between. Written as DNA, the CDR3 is TGTGCCAGCAGTAGCCAGGGGCCGTCTTATAGGGACACTGAAGCTTTCTTT. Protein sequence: CASSSQGPSYRDTEAFF. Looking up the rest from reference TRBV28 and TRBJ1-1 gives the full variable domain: DVKVTQSSRYLVKRTGEKVFLECVQDMDHENMFWYRQDPGLGLRLIYFSYDVKMKEKGDIPEGYSVSREKKERFSLILESASTNQTSMYLCASSSQGPSYRDTEAFFGQGTRLTVV.

CDR3 loop: CASSFGDTGELFF. The CDR3 DNA is TGTGCCAGCAGCTTCGGGGATACCGGGGAGCTGTTTTTT. The gene calls are TRBV5-6 and TRBJ2-2, with TRBD2 as a possible D gene (5 bases). The CDR3 has 13 residues. Trimming took 2 bases from V and 5 from J, leaving 7 bases between them. Germline CDR1 and CDR2: SGHDT and YYEEEE.

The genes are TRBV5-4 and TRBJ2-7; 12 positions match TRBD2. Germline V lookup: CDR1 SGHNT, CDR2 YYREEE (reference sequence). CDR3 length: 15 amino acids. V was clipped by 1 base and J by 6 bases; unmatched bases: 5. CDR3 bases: TGTGCCAGCAGCTTGCCGACTAGCGGGGGTCTCGAGCAGTACTTC. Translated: CASSLPTSGGLEQYF.

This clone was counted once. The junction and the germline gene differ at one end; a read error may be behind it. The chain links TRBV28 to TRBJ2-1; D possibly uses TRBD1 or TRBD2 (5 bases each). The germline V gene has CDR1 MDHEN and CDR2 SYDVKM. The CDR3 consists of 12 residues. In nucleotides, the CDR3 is TGTGCCAGCAGCCAGGGCGGACGGGGCATAATCTTC. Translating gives CASSQGGRGIIF.

The CDR3 spells CASQDGVGLSNQPQHF. CDR3 nucleotide sequence: TGTGCCAGCCAAGATGGGGTCGGTTTAAGCAATCAGCCCCAGCATTTT. J is TRBJ1-5 and V is TRBV2; D is undetermined. The CDR3 is 16 residues long. Germline assignment: CDR1 SNHLY and CDR2 FYNNEI. V lost 8 bases, J lost 1 base, and 18 bases lay in between. The whole variable domain, remainder taken from reference TRBV2 and TRBJ1-5, is EPEVTQTPSHQVTQMGQEVILRCVPISNHLYFYWYRQILGQKVEFLVSFYNNEISEKSEIFDDQFSVERPDGSNFTLKIRSTKLEDSAMYFCASQDGVGLSNQPQHFGDGTRLSIL.

The CDR3 sequence: CASSSGTLPYEQYF. In DNA, the CDR3 is TGTGCCAGCAGCTCGGGGACACTCCCCTACGAGCAGTACTTC. The genes are TRBV9 and TRBJ2-7; D might be TRBD1 (6 bases). V shed 4 bases and J shed 2 bases, with 13 bases lying between them. The CDR3 extends over 14 amino acids. The V gene's germline CDR1 is SGDLS and CDR2 YYNGEE.

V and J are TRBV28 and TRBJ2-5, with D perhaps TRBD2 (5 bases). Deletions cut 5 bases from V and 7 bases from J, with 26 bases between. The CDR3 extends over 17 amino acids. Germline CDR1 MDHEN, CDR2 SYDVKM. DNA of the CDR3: TGTGCCAGCAGTCCGAGGACTCAGAGAAGCCCTATTGGGACCCAGTACTTC. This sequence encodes CASSPRTQRSPIGTQYF.